What follows are 16 T cell receptor beta chains derived from one specimen sequenced in a study of CD8 T cells in Susac syndrome. Reverse transcription used about 0.5 to 1 ug RNA and random hexamers. TCRdb redid the calling of the immunoSEQ multiplex PCR reads with MiXCR, one entry per CDR3 protein. Here the sample spans about 76,000 distinct CDR3 sequences, approximately 93% being singletons. What was sequenced was CD8+ T cells from PBMCs. These TCRs come from a human donor with Susac syndrome.

The chain couples TRBV18 to TRBJ2-7, with D possibly being TRBD1 or TRBD2 (6 bases each). Germline values: CDR1 KGHSH, CDR2 LQKENI. CDR3 size: 14 residues. V was trimmed by 3 bases and J by 5 bases, leaving 14 bases between them. The CDR3 DNA reads as TGTGCCAGCTCACCTCGGAGGGGGGAGGACGAGCAGTACTTC. Encoded protein: CASSPRRGEDEQYF.

This clonotype appeared a single time. Written as DNA, the CDR3 is TGTGCCAGCAGTTCTAACGAGGCAGAATATGGCTACACCTTC. It encodes CASSSNEAEYGYTF. V is TRBV13 and J is TRBJ1-2; unclear D gene. CDR3 size: 14 residues. Germline CDR1 and CDR2: PRHDT and FYEKMQ (reference sequence). V dropped 6 bases and J dropped 5 bases, with 16 bases sitting between them.

This clonotype was observed once. V gene TRBV2 combines with J gene TRBJ2-7; D uncertain. Trimming left V 6 bases short and J 4 bases short, with 10 bases between. The CDR3 is 12 amino acids. Germline V gene lookup returns CDR1 SNHLY and CDR2 FYNNEI. CDR3 sequence: CASRATLYEQYF. CDR3 sequence (DNA): TGTGCCAGCAGGGCGACACTTTACGAGCAGTACTTC. Variable domain in full (rest from reference TRBV2 and TRBJ2-7): EPEVTQTPSHQVTQMGQEVILRCVPISNHLYFYWYRQILGQKVEFLVSFYNNEISEKSEIFDDQFSVERPDGSNFTLKIRSTKLEDSAMYFCASRATLYEQYFGPGTRLTVT.

The V gene is TRBV7-3, the J gene TRBJ2-6, with D perhaps assigned TRBD1 or TRBD2 (6 bases each). The CDR3 has 16 residues. Trimming removed 1 base from V and 4 bases from J, with 11 bases in between. CDR1 is SGHTA, CDR2 FQGTGA, per germline. CDR3 nucleotide sequence: TGTGCCAGCAGCTTAAACGGGGGCGCAGGGGCCAACGTCCTGACTTTC. It encodes CASSLNGGAGANVLTF. Using reference TRBV7-3 and TRBJ2-6 for the parts outside the CDR3, the full variable domain is GAGVSQTPSNKVTEKGKYVELRCDPISGHTALYWYRQSLGQGPEFLIYFQGTGAADDSGLPNDRFFAVRPEGSVSTLKIQRTERGDSAVYLCASSLNGGAGANVLTFGAGSRLTVL.

This clonotype has a single count. V is TRBV7-8 and J is TRBJ2-1; TRBD1 matches at 7 bases. This CDR3 spans 13 amino acids. Trimming removed 5 bases from V and 15 bases from J; junction bases left unmatched: 13. CDR1 is SGHVS, CDR2 FQNEAQ, per germline. The CDR3, as DNA: TGTGCCAGCAGCCTCGACAGGGCAGGCAGTCGGTTCTTC. Its protein product is CASSLDRAGSRFF.

CDR3 in DNA: TGTGCCAATAGCGAACCTCCAGGAGACACAGATACGCAGTATTTT. Its translation: CANSEPPGDTDTQYF. This sequence joins TRBV2 and TRBJ2-3; the D gene is possibly TRBD2 (5 bases). Germline-derived CDR1 and CDR2 are SNHLY and FYNNEI. Trimming removed 10 bases from V and 2 bases from J, with 19 bases in between. This CDR3 region has 15 residues.

This clonotype has just one count. The chain combines TRBV2 with TRBJ1-2; no reliable D call. Germline CDR1 reads SNHLY; CDR2 reads FYNNEI. The CDR3 spans 13 residues. Trimming took off 10 bases at V and 2 bases at J, with 14 bases between the two ends. For the CDR3, the DNA is TGTGCCACAGACCCTTCCGAGAACTATGGCTACACCTTC. Its protein is CATDPSENYGYTF.

The V and J genes are TRBV5-6 and TRBJ1-3; 7 nucleotides agree with TRBD1. The germline gives CDR1 SGHDT, CDR2 YYEEEE. This CDR3 is built from 16 residues. V dropped 0 bases and J dropped 0; count of bases not matched to a gene: 3. The CDR3 DNA follows: TGTGCCAGCAGCTTGGCCACAGGGGCCTCTGGAAACACCATATATTTT. It codes for CASSLATGASGNTIYF.

This clonotype was seen only once. This chain joins TRBV7-9 and TRBJ1-6; 8 bases map to TRBD1. V trimming: 6 bases; J trimming: 14 bases; junction bases outside the gene matches: 12. The CDR3 sequence is 14 residues long. CDR1 and CDR2 (germline): SEHNR, FQNEAQ (reference sequence). The CDR3 here is CASSSGTGRVSLHF. DNA of the CDR3: TGTGCCAGCAGTTCCGGGACAGGCCGTGTATCCCTCCACTTT.

J is TRBJ2-5 and V is TRBV28, with unresolved D. Trimming took off 3 bases at V and 2 bases at J, with 7 bases between the two ends. Germline V gene sequence: CDR1 MDHEN, CDR2 SYDVKM. The CDR3 is 13 amino acids. The CDR3 region has the DNA TGTGCCAGCAGTTTGAACCCTCAAGAGACCCAGTACTTC. Residues: CASSLNPQETQYF.

J is TRBJ2-3 and V is TRBV6-4; D is ambiguous. This CDR3 has 14 amino acids. V was pared by 0 bases and J by 3 bases, with 7 bases between. Germline CDR1 reads MRHNA; CDR2 reads SNTAGT. The CDR3 sequence: CASSDSGLTDTQYF. CDR3 coding DNA: TGTGCCAGCAGTGACTCGGGCCTGACAGATACGCAGTATTTT.

This clonotype appeared a single time. The chain uses TRBV3-1 and TRBJ1-6; D is undetermined. Germline loops: CDR1 LGHDT, CDR2 YNNKEL (reference sequence). The CDR3 is made up of 14 amino acids. V lost 0 bases and J 7 bases, leaving 7 bases between the germline ends. CDR3 nucleotides: TGTGCCAGCAGCCAAGAGCGACAAAATTCACCCCTCCACTTT. Translating gives CASSQERQNSPLHF.

The rearrangement joins TRBV5-4 to TRBJ2-2; either TRBD1 or TRBD2 may fit D (5 bases each). Germline lookup yields CDR1 SGHNT and CDR2 YYREEE (reference sequence). The V and J ends lost 0 bases and 5 bases respectively, with 8 bases between them. The CDR3 runs to 14 residues. The CDR3 sequence: CASSLGWGTGELFF. The CDR3 DNA follows: TGTGCCAGCAGCTTGGGTTGGGGGACCGGGGAGCTGTTTTTT.

This chain connects TRBV10-3 to TRBJ2-1; D is possibly TRBD1 (7 bases). V gave up 10 bases and J gave up 3 bases, with 22 bases separating them. This CDR3 contains 16 residues. Germline V CDR1 and CDR2: ENHRY, SYGVKD. CDR3 coding DNA: TGTGCCACCGGGACCGCAGGGGGAGGCGTCTACAATGAGCAGTTCTTC. Protein product: CATGTAGGGVYNEQFF.

The chain couples TRBV7-9 to TRBJ1-5, with a weak D call TRBD1 (6 bases). With 2 bases removed from V and 6 bases from J, the gap between germline ends came to 14 bases. In germline, CDR1 is SEHNR, CDR2 FQNEAQ (reference sequence). CDR3 length: 15 residues. This chain's CDR3 is CASSLYTGNSQPQHF. The DNA of the CDR3 is TGTGCCAGCAGCTTATATACAGGGAACAGTCAGCCCCAGCATTTT.

The chain couples TRBV15 to TRBJ2-1; TRBD2 agrees at 13 bases. The ends lost 1 base at V and 9 bases at J; junction bases unmatched: 6. CDR1 and CDR2 (germline): LNHNV, YYDKDF (reference sequence). The CDR3 is made up of 16 amino acids. The CDR3 sequence is CATSRATGLAGAEQFF. The CDR3 region has the DNA TGTGCCACCAGCAGAGCGACCGGACTAGCGGGGGCTGAGCAGTTCTTC.